Described below is a single TCR beta chain sequence and its context. The antigen is undetermined. This entry comes from a study of cytotoxic CD8 clonotypes in ibrutinib-treated CLL. Study context: Complete response was seen in 2 patients and partial in roughly 25; around twelve progressed and about 14 stayed remitted after a median roughly 65 months.

The germline V gene encodes CDR1 MNHEY and CDR2 SVGAGI. The CDR3 sequence is 15 residues long. V lost 0 bases to trimming and J lost 4 bases; unmatched junction nucleotides: 0. Study outcomes and limitations: Sampling times (in sustained-remission versus progressing patients) were not the same.

The intended depth for sequencing was 1 in 200,000 to 1 in 1 million T cells. Measured with immunoSEQ multiplex PCR; TCRdb has only the in-frame clones, and not every one. The table lists approximately 50,000 clones, over 60% of them singletons. The material sequenced was PBMCs, taken after 12 months of ibrutinib treatment. The chain uses TRBV6-5 and TRBJ2-7; 13 bases match TRBD2. The receptor's source is a human donor with chronic lymphocytic leukemia. As DNA, the CDR3 is TGTGCCAGCAGTTACTCGGGACTAGCGGGATACGAGCAGTACTTC. This sequence encodes CASSYSGLAGYEQYF.